This T cell receptor beta chain was captured in a study of blood T cells in healthy people across ages. Study observations and caveats: The unsorted PBMCs prevented any conclusive comparison of naive versus antigen-experienced cells. Per million T cells, TCR beta diversity dropped about linearly as age rose.

Every donor provided ten milliliters of peripheral blood. Germline CDR1 and CDR2: LGHDT and YNNKEL (reference sequence). The J segment lost 3 bases and the V segment lost 0 bases, leaving 5 bases of the junction unmatched. The CDR3 loop spans 15 amino acids. As to this clonotype: Antigen unknown.

A second roughly 7 to 12 cycle PCR used barcoded and J-beta primers. A tag from a template-switch adaptor with 12 random nucleotides marked each cDNA molecule. Via MiXCR, TCRdb re-called the 5' RACE reads, giving one row per CDR3 protein. The sample shows hundreds of thousands of distinct CDR3 sequences, more than 40% of them seen only once. The sample comprised blood. The V gene is TRBV3-1, the J gene TRBJ2-7, with 7 bases fitting TRBD1. The receptor was isolated from a man between 60 and 75 years old in good health. CDR3 protein: CASSQDRGQSYEQYF. CDR3 nucleotide sequence: TGTGCCAGCAGCCAAGATCGGGGACAGAGCTACGAGCAGTACTTC.